The entry below describes one T cell receptor beta chain. These data come from a study of blood T cell repertoires in COVID-19. Across the whole study: The origin of the acute and convalescent COVID-19 samples was the United States, Italy and Spain.

Germline V lookup: CDR1 MGHRA, CDR2 YSYEKL. This CDR3 has 15 amino acids. V dropped 1 base and J dropped 0 bases, with 8 bases sitting between them. Original analysis: Amplified reference gene primers provided the basis for estimating nucleated cell counts. Sequenced by immunoSEQ multiplex PCR; TCRdb stores in-frame clones only, minus some. The V and J calls and the clone size are those of that table, but D and trimming were determined from the DNA. The data show about 220,000 clones, approximately 81% seen once. The chain is built from TRBV4-1 and TRBJ2-3; a possible D gene is TRBD2 (5 bases). Sequenced material: peripheral blood. This receptor was obtained from a woman in her fifties or sixties who had recovered from COVID-19. Here the CDR3 DNA reads TGCGCCAGCAGCCAAGCCACTAGAAGCACAGATACGCAGTATTTT. Protein: CASSQATRSTDTQYF.